Listed below are T cell receptor beta chains from one sample, sequenced in a study of blood T cell repertoires in COVID-19. Produced via immunoSEQ multiplex PCR; TCRdb's table is partial and in-frame only. The repertoire holds 120,000 to 150,000 clones, with roughly 84% as singletons. The sample consisted of PBMCs or T cells enriched from blood (not recorded which). These receptors were obtained from a woman aged 50 to 60 who had been exposed to COVID-19. Both conserved end residues are part of each CDR3. The D gene is left open where the match is weak.

V gene	J gene	D gene	CDR3 protein
TRBV6-5	TRBJ1-2	-	CASSRQGYGYTF
TRBV9	TRBJ1-3	TRBD1	CASSVAGTGVLGNTIYF
TRBV9	TRBJ1-1	-	CASTPYGGDGEAFF
TRBV6-6	TRBJ1-5	TRBD1	CASREQGERNQPQHF
TRBV6-5	TRBJ1-3	-	CASRKGGMGNTIYF
TRBV7-9	TRBJ1-1	TRBD1	CASSPDRGDFEAFF
TRBV12-5	TRBJ2-1	-	CASGLEGWQQFF
TRBV5-4	TRBJ2-2	-	CASRINTGELFF
TRBV29-1	TRBJ2-1	TRBD2	CSVTSGTSFGEQFF
TRBV12-5	TRBJ1-2	-	CASGREGNYGYTF
TRBV27	TRBJ1-3	-	CASSLSGTHISPKGNTIYF
TRBV10-2	TRBJ2-7	TRBD2	CASTSSGRALGYEQYF
TRBV18	TRBJ1-5	-	CASSPSGNQPQHF
TRBV3-1/TRBV3-2	TRBJ2-7	-	CASSRIRGEQYF
TRBV24-1	TRBJ2-1	-	CATSDWRRPSYNEQFF
TRBV5-1	TRBJ1-2	-	CASSNGGELGYTF
TRBV27	TRBJ2-2	-	CASSRTGELFF
TRBV5-1	TRBJ1-4	-	CASSLAGATNEKLFF
TRBV7-9	TRBJ1-2	TRBD1	CASSEQTGLNYGYTF
TRBV7-8	TRBJ1-5	-	CASSLLRGNQPQHF
TRBV14	TRBJ2-3	-	CASSHRLGLTDTQYF
TRBV4-1	TRBJ1-4	-	CASSQVGTGNEKLFF
TRBV4-3	TRBJ2-2	-	CASSQGLGVGELFF
TRBV5-4	TRBJ1-6	-	CASSFRQYNSPLHF
TRBV27	TRBJ2-1	-	CASRHPGQGGNEQFF
TRBV3-1/TRBV3-2	TRBJ1-1	-	CASSPRFSDSLREAFF
TRBV3-1/TRBV3-2	TRBJ1-3	-	CASSPGTGNTIYF
TRBV19	TRBJ2-3	TRBD1	CASRMGQGVTDTQYF
TRBV5-1	TRBJ2-1	TRBD2	CASSLMRSGNNEQFF
TRBV9	TRBJ1-2	-	CASSPKGFGYGYTF
TRBV6-1	TRBJ1-2	TRBD1	CASRHGQGADGYTF
TRBV4-1	TRBJ1-6	TRBD1	CASSLSTGAHNSPLHF
TRBV15	TRBJ2-1	TRBD2	CATSSHLGLAGIEQFF
TRBV5-1	TRBJ1-6	-	CASSLFLQAAQRDSSYNSPLHF
TRBV12-5	TRBJ2-7	-	CASGRLAYEQYF
TRBV24-1	TRBJ2-3	-	CATSDPTVLRDTQYF